This T cell receptor (beta chain) was recovered during a study of PD-1 blockade in mismatch repair-deficient tumors. Overall study: Patients had approximately 11 mismatch repair-deficient cancer types and were previously treated and progressing. Findings and caveats of the study: After pembrolizumab, tumor-resident clones rose rapidly, then generally contracted before radiologic responses.

Sequenced by immunoSEQ multiplex PCR; TCRdb stores in-frame clones only, minus some. The sample shows more than 85,000 clones, 82% of them seen only once. Every patient had mismatch repair deficiency by PCR or immunohistochemistry. A few pembrolizumab responders had their TCRs sequenced. In the case of this clone: Its cognate antigen is unknown.

V was clipped by 1 base and J by 2 bases, with 7 bases between them. Germline CDR1 reads LNHNV; CDR2 reads YYDKDF (reference sequence). The CDR3 length is 14 residues. V gene TRBV15 combines with J gene TRBJ2-3; D unclear. This TCR derives from an adult with mismatch repair-deficient cancer. Sample: peripheral blood, taken roughly eight months after starting pembrolizumab. CDR3 loop: CATSRAGYTDTQYF. In DNA, the CDR3 is TGTGCCACCAGCAGAGCGGGTTACACAGATACGCAGTATTTT.